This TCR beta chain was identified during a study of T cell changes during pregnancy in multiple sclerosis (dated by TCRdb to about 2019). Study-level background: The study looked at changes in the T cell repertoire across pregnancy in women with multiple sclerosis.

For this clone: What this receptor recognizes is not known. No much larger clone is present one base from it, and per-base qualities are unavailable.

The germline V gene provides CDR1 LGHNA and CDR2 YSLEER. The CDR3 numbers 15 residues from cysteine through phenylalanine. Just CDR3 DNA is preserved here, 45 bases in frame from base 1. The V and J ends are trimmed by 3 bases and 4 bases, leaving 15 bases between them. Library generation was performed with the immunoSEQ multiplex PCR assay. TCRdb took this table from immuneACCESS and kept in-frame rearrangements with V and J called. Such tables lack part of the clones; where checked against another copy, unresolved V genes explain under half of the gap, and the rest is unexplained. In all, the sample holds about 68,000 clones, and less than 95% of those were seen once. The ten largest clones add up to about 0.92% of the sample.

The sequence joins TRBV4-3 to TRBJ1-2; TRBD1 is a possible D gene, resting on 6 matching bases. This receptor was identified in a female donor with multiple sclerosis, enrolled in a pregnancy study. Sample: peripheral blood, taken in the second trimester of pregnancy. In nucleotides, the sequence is TGCGCCAGCAGCCAGGGGGCGGGCGGCCTCTATGGCTACACCTTC. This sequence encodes CASSQGAGGLYGYTF.